This T cell receptor (beta chain) was identified during a study of blood T cells in healthy people across ages. The study's findings and limits: Significant beta diversity loss was already apparent by age approximately 42, declining roughly linearly.

Together with a sample-barcoded 5' primer, a J-beta primer mix was included in a second PCR lasting roughly 7 to 11 cycles. Each CDR3 protein is one row after TCRdb ran MiXCR on the 5' RACE reads. The data show roughly 700,000 distinct CDR3 sequences, around 48% seen once. Worth noting for this clonotype: Its specificity is unknown.

V was pared by 9 bases and J by 4 bases, with 13 bases between. CDR3 length equals 13 residues. The germline V gene has CDR1 MNHEY and CDR2 SVGEGT. This clonotype was obtained from a woman aged 55-75 years in good health. The source material was blood. The genes are TRBV6-2 or TRBV6-3 and TRBJ2-1; no definite D call. CDR3 nucleotides: TGTGCCAGTCAAATAATAGGTTACAATGAGCAGTTCTTC. The encoded protein is CASQIIGYNEQFF.